What follows are 22 T cell receptor beta chains derived from one specimen sequenced in a study of cytomegalovirus exposure and HLA in healthy donors. Both 60 Vbeta primers and 13 Jbeta primers went into the PCR. Using immunoSEQ multiplex PCR, the repertoire was profiled, and TCRdb retains in-frame clones only, with some absent. The table lists roughly 160,000 clones, 82% of them singletons. Sequenced input: PBMCs. Every receptor here comes from a man aged 50 or older in good health and CMV-seropositive.

J is TRBJ2-3 and V is TRBV5-4; 11 bases fit TRBD2. V shed 4 bases, J shed 6 bases, and the junction held 10 bases outside the gene matches. The CDR3 is made up of 16 amino acids. The germline V gene has CDR1 SGHNT and CDR2 YYREEE (reference sequence). The CDR3 here is CASSTGTSGISDTQYF. The CDR3 DNA reads as TGTGCCAGCAGCACCGGGACTAGCGGTATTAGCGATACGCAGTATTTT.

Written as DNA, the CDR3 is TGTGCCAGCAGTTCCCGACAGGAGCGATATAGCAATCAGCCCCAGCATTTT. As protein: CASSSRQERYSNQPQHF. The gene calls are TRBV28 and TRBJ1-5, with TRBD1 as a possible D gene (6 bases). The CDR3 sequence is 17 residues long. V lost 4 bases and J lost 0, with 16 bases in between. CDR1 MDHEN and CDR2 SYDVKM come from the germline V gene.

This chain joins TRBV7-6 and TRBJ2-3; TRBD2 matches 7 bases. The CDR3 has 15 amino acids. Losses at the gene ends were 2 bases for V and 1 base for J; bases not matched to a gene: 3. Germline V lookup: CDR1 SGHVS, CDR2 FNYEAQ. CDR3 DNA sequence: TGTGCCAGCAGCTTATTGGGACTACGCACAGATACGCAGTATTTT. Translated, it gives CASSLLGLRTDTQYF.

This chain links TRBV6-1 with TRBJ1-2; 8 bases are shared with TRBD1. This CDR3 is 12 amino acids long. Trimming removed 10 bases from V and 7 bases from J; junction bases left unmatched: 8. Germline-derived CDR1 and CDR2 are MNHNS and SASEGT. The chain's CDR3 is CATETGAGGYTF. CDR3 DNA sequence: TGTGCCACAGAGACAGGGGCGGGTGGCTACACCTTC.

The V gene is TRBV29-1, the J gene TRBJ2-1; 9 nucleotides agree with TRBD2. The CDR3 covers 16 residues. V gave up 0 bases and J gave up 8 bases; unmatched junction bases: 11. CDR1 and CDR2 from the germline V gene are SQVTM and ANQGSEA. The CDR3 DNA follows: TGCAGCGTTGAAGATGGAGCGGGAGGAATATCGTATGAGCAGTTCTTC. Amino acid sequence: CSVEDGAGGISYEQFF.

The chain joins TRBV10-3 to TRBJ2-6; possibly TRBD1 for D (5 bases). Germline assignment: CDR1 ENHRY and CDR2 SYGVKD. The CDR3 spans 16 residues. Trimming took off 8 bases at V and 0 bases at J, with 14 bases between the two ends. The CDR3 coding sequence is TGTGCCATCCAGAAAGACAGCTTCTCTGGGGCCAACGTCCTGACTTTC. Its translation: CAIQKDSFSGANVLTF.

The table lists this clone with a few counts. This chain uses TRBV5-1 with TRBJ1-1; 10 bases line up with TRBD1. Germline V CDR1 and CDR2: SGHRS, YFSETQ. The CDR3 sequence is 15 residues long. V trimming: 1 base; J trimming: 6 bases; junction bases outside the gene matches: 6. The CDR3 reads CASSLMTGGGSEAFF. CDR3 bases: TGCGCCAGCAGCTTGATGACAGGGGGCGGTTCTGAAGCTTTCTTT.

V is TRBV19 and J is TRBJ1-1, with TRBD1 identical over 10 bases. Losses at the gene ends were 4 bases for V and 5 bases for J; bases not matched to a gene: 10. The CDR3 is 16 amino acids. Germline lookup yields CDR1 LNHDA and CDR2 SQIVND (reference sequence). The CDR3 sequence is CASSSRDRGRWTEAFF. CDR3 coding DNA: TGTGCCAGTAGTAGCAGAGACAGGGGGCGGTGGACTGAAGCTTTCTTT.

The chain joins TRBV28 to TRBJ1-4; tentative D call: TRBD1 (6 bases). V shed 5 bases and J shed 4 bases, with 11 bases lying between them. The CDR3 loop spans 14 amino acids. The germline V gene has CDR1 MDHEN and CDR2 SYDVKM. This CDR3 is CASSRTDINEKLFF. In DNA, the CDR3 is TGTGCCAGCAGTCGGACAGACATTAATGAAAAACTGTTTTTT.

This chain uses TRBV4-3 with TRBJ2-7, with 7 positions matching TRBD2. Germline-derived CDR1 and CDR2 are LGHNA and YSLEER. The CDR3 is 14 residues long. The ends lost 0 bases at V and 7 bases at J; junction bases unmatched: 6. The CDR3: CASSQDGGGREQYF. The DNA of the CDR3 is TGCGCCAGCAGCCAAGATGGGGGGGGGAGAGAGCAGTACTTC.

The chain recombines TRBV28 with TRBJ1-2, with TRBD1 identical over 7 bases. Trimming removed 5 bases from V and 6 bases from J; junction bases left unmatched: 9. The CDR3 has 14 residues. The germline CDR1 and CDR2 sequences are MDHEN and SYDVKM. The CDR3 sequence: CASSVTGTQHGYTF. The DNA of the CDR3 is TGTGCCAGCAGTGTGACAGGGACCCAACATGGCTACACCTTC.

The chain couples TRBV12-2 to TRBJ1-2; TRBD1 is the table's D call, not checked against the DNA. TRBV12-2 is a pseudogene locus. The CDR3 loop spans 15 amino acids. CDR3 residues: CASRLEGGLDYGYTF. The CDR3, as DNA: TGTGCAAGTCGCTTAGAAGGGGGCTTAGACTATGGCTACACCTTC.

The V call is TRBV4-3, the J call TRBJ1-1; no firm D call. V lost 3 bases to trimming and J lost 0 bases, with 14 bases between them. The CDR3 is made up of 16 amino acids. In germline, CDR1 is LGHNA, CDR2 YSLEER. The CDR3 nucleotides are TGCGCCAGCAGCCAGACTGCGGTTATTATGAACACTGAAGCTTTCTTT. It translates to CASSQTAVIMNTEAFF.

The V and J genes are TRBV7-2 and TRBJ2-6; TRBD2 is a possible D gene (6 bases). The CDR3 has 16 residues. The germline V and J ends were trimmed by 4 bases and 0 bases, with 10 bases remaining between them. Germline lookup yields CDR1 SGHTA and CDR2 FQGNSA. The CDR3 here is CASSYLGGSGANVLTF. The CDR3 coding sequence is TGTGCCAGCAGCTACTTGGGAGGCTCTGGGGCCAACGTCCTGACTTTC.

The CDR3 region has the DNA TGTGCCAGCAGCTTTCGAGCGGGGGCGGGAGAGACCCAGTACTTC. Protein sequence: CASSFRAGAGETQYF. The gene calls are TRBV11-3 and TRBJ2-5, with TRBD2 matching 8 bases. The CDR3 covers 15 residues. Germline CDR1 is SGHNT and CDR2 is YENEEA. Germline trimming cut 3 bases from V and 4 bases from J; bases unmatched to any gene: 7.

V and J are TRBV27 and TRBJ2-1; 7 positions match TRBD2. From germline, CDR1 is MNHEY and CDR2 SMNVEV (reference sequence). V gave up 6 bases and J gave up 4 bases; unmatched junction bases: 9. The CDR3 spans 15 residues. The CDR3 here is CASRPGTNGYNEQFF. The CDR3 nucleotides are TGTGCCAGCAGGCCCGGGACTAACGGTTACAATGAGCAGTTCTTC.

This clone has a count of ten or more. The chain joins TRBV28 to TRBJ1-1; 7 positions match TRBD1. Germline V lookup: CDR1 MDHEN, CDR2 SYDVKM. CDR3 size: 14 residues. V gave up 3 bases and J gave up 1 base; unmatched junction bases: 2. The CDR3 DNA reads TGTGCCAGCAGTTTGCCAGGGGGGAACACTGAAGCTTTCTTT. Translation gives CASSLPGGNTEAFF.

This clone was recorded only once. CDR3 coding DNA: TGTGCCAGCAGGTCTACAGGGGTATTGTATGGCTACACCTTC. Translated: CASRSTGVLYGYTF. The chain joins TRBV7-2 to TRBJ1-2; 7 positions match TRBD1. The V gene's germline CDR1 is SGHTA and CDR2 FQGNSA. The CDR3 has 14 amino acids. V was pared by 6 bases and J by 5 bases, with 9 bases of the junction left unmatched.

This clone was counted a few times. This chain joins TRBV7-9 and TRBJ2-7; a possible D gene is TRBD1 (5 bases). The CDR3 consists of 12 residues. Germline V gene sequence: CDR1 SEHNR, CDR2 FQNEAQ (reference sequence). V gave up 2 bases and J gave up 5 bases, with 7 bases separating them. Here the CDR3 reads CASSLIGDEQYF. Here the CDR3 DNA reads TGTGCCAGCAGCTTAATAGGGGACGAGCAGTACTTC.

This clone appeared a single time. The chain combines TRBV7-8 with TRBJ2-3, with a tentative D call TRBD2 (7 bases). V was pared by 5 bases and J by 9 bases, with 21 bases between. Germline CDR1 reads SGHVS; CDR2 reads FQNEAQ. This CDR3 contains 15 residues. CDR3: CASSDQPGEGYTQYF. The CDR3 DNA reads TGTGCCAGCAGCGACCAACCAGGGGAGGGGTACACGCAGTATTTT.

This chain uses TRBV19 with TRBJ2-5, with D possibly TRBD1 on 6 matching bases. V was clipped by 5 bases and J by 0 bases, with 13 bases between them. CDR3 length: 15 amino acids. The germline gives CDR1 LNHDA, CDR2 SQIVND (reference sequence). The CDR3 nucleotides are TGTGCCAGTAGTTTTTCTAGGGGGTACCAAGAGACCCAGTACTTC. Amino acids: CASSFSRGYQETQYF.

This clone was found a few times. J is TRBJ2-7 and V is TRBV5-4, with TRBD1 as a possible D gene (6 bases). The V gene lost 0 bases and the J gene lost 4 bases, with 11 bases spanning the gap. Germline V CDR1 and CDR2: SGHNT, YYREEE (reference sequence). CDR3 length equals 14 residues. CDR3 protein: CASSLAGTPYEQYF. CDR3 coding DNA: TGTGCCAGCAGCTTGGCCGGGACACCTTACGAGCAGTACTTC.